These 14 T cell receptor beta chains were sequenced from one sample in a study of cytomegalovirus exposure and HLA in healthy donors. The PCR employed 60 Vbeta primers together with 13 Jbeta primers. Repertoires were generated with immunoSEQ multiplex PCR, while TCRdb's copy carries only in-frame clones and drops some. The sample records 95,000 to 150,000 clones, 77% being singletons. Material for sequencing was PBMCs. These receptors all come from a human donor in good health.

V gene TRBV6-6 combines with J gene TRBJ1-2; no clear D. The length of the CDR3 is 14 residues. Germline V lookup: CDR1 MNHNY, CDR2 SVGAGI (reference sequence). V shed 2 bases and J shed 4 bases, with 11 bases lying between them. CDR3 region: CASSYPLPIYGYTF. The CDR3 coding sequence is TGTGCCAGCAGTTACCCCTTACCTATCTATGGCTACACCTTC.

The chain combines TRBV19 with TRBJ1-5, with D possibly matching TRBD1 (6 bases). The V end was cut by 7 bases, the J end by 5 bases, with 12 bases between. Germline V gene lookup returns CDR1 LNHDA and CDR2 SQIVND (reference sequence). The CDR3 spans 13 residues. CDR3 bases: TGTGCCAGTAACAGCAGGGGTTATCAGCCCCAGCATTTT. Amino acid sequence: CASNSRGYQPQHF.

The chain is built from TRBV5-1 and TRBJ1-4, with TRBD1 matching over 10 bases. V shed 2 bases and J 6 bases; nucleotides not matched to a gene: 1. Germline V lookup: CDR1 SGHRS, CDR2 YFSETQ. This CDR3 comprises 14 residues. CDR3 residues: CASSFGTGDEKLFF. The CDR3 DNA reads TGCGCCAGCAGCTTCGGGACAGGGGATGAAAAACTGTTTTTT.

The CDR3 sequence: CASSLWSTGKYF. The CDR3 coding sequence is TGTGCCAGCAGTTTGTGGAGCACAGGGAAGTACTTC. The gene calls are TRBV28 and TRBJ2-4, with D possibly being TRBD1 (6 bases). This CDR3 region has 12 residues. Germline V CDR1 and CDR2: MDHEN, SYDVKM. Trimming cost V 3 bases and J 14 bases, with 14 bases left between them.

This chain's CDR3 is CASRLGTGAGTGELFF. The CDR3, as DNA: TGTGCCAGTAGACTAGGGACAGGGGCTGGCACCGGGGAGCTGTTTTTT. This rearrangement joins TRBV19 to TRBJ2-2; 10 positions match TRBD1. The CDR3 spans 16 residues. V lost 6 bases and J lost 4; bases outside the gene matches: 8. Looked up from germline, CDR1 is LNHDA and CDR2 is SQIVND (reference sequence). The variable domain in full, with the rest retrieved from reference TRBV19 and TRBJ2-2, is DGGITQSPKYLFRKEGQNVTLSCEQNLNHDAMYWYRQDPGQGLRLIYYSQIVNDFQKGDIAEGYSVSREKKESFPLTVTSAQKNPTAFYLCASRLGTGAGTGELFFGEGSRLTVL.

CDR3 residues: CASSPTASDTQYF. For the CDR3, the DNA is TGTGCCAGCAGCCCAACTGCTTCTGATACGCAGTATTTT. The rearrangement joins TRBV11-3 to TRBJ2-3; D gene ambiguous. Germline values: CDR1 SGHNT, CDR2 YENEEA. The CDR3 runs to 13 residues. Trimming removed 5 bases at V and 6 bases at J, with 12 bases between.

This clone was counted between two and nine times. The gene calls are TRBV5-5 and TRBJ2-5; 7 bases match TRBD1. The CDR3 is made up of 15 amino acids. CDR1 SGHKS and CDR2 YYEKEE come from the germline V gene (reference sequence). V shed 4 bases and J 6 bases; nucleotides not matched to a gene: 12. The CDR3 sequence: CASSPSTGYEKTQYF. In nucleotides, the CDR3 is TGTGCCAGCAGCCCTTCGACAGGGTATGAAAAGACCCAGTACTTC.

V is TRBV6-6 and J is TRBJ1-4; 7 bases are a match to TRBD1. The CDR3 is made up of 15 amino acids. V dropped 5 bases and J dropped 3; count of bases not matched to a gene: 6. Per germline, CDR1 MNHNY and CDR2 SVGAGI (reference sequence). The CDR3 loop reads CASSDTGTANEKLFF. In DNA, the CDR3 is TGTGCCAGCAGTGACACCGGGACAGCTAATGAAAAACTGTTTTTT.

The CDR3 here is CASSPDSRSYEQYF. CDR3 sequence (DNA): TGTGCCAGCAGTCCTGATTCTCGGAGCTACGAGCAGTACTTC. The V and J genes are TRBV2 and TRBJ2-7; no clear D gene. V gave up 5 bases and J gave up 3 bases, with 14 bases separating them. This CDR3 has 14 residues. The germline V gene has CDR1 SNHLY and CDR2 FYNNEI. The entire variable domain, with the rest obtained from reference TRBV2 and TRBJ2-7, is as follows: EPEVTQTPSHQVTQMGQEVILRCVPISNHLYFYWYRQILGQKVEFLVSFYNNEISEKSEIFDDQFSVERPDGSNFTLKIRSTKLEDSAMYFCASSPDSRSYEQYFGPGTRLTVT.

V gene TRBV2 combines with J gene TRBJ1-5; TRBD1 matches at 9 bases. This CDR3 comprises 16 residues. The V and J ends lost 4 bases and 1 base, in that order; junction bases with no gene match: 5. CDR1 is SNHLY, CDR2 FYNNEI, per germline. For the CDR3, the DNA is TGTGCCAGCAGTGCGGGCGGGACAGGGAGCAATCAGCCCCAGCATTTT. The encoded protein is CASSAGGTGSNQPQHF.

The V call is TRBV18, the J call TRBJ1-1; possible D gene TRBD1, 5 bases. The germline CDR1 and CDR2 sequences are KGHSH and LQKENI. This CDR3 has 16 residues. V dropped 2 bases and J dropped 3 bases, with 16 bases sitting between them. The CDR3 region is CASSPRQGNIDTEAFF. The CDR3 nucleotides are TGTGCCAGCTCACCAAGGCAGGGTAACATCGACACTGAAGCTTTCTTT.

The chain recombines TRBV5-1 with TRBJ2-3; D possibly corresponds to TRBD2 (5 bases). Trimming cost V 0 bases and J 5 bases, with 10 bases left between them. The CDR3 is 14 residues long. CDR1 is SGHRS and CDR2 is YFSETQ in the germline V gene. The chain's CDR3 is CASSLGDRGDTQYF. CDR3 DNA: TGCGCCAGCAGCTTGGGGGATCGGGGAGATACGCAGTATTTT.

This chain connects TRBV19 to TRBJ2-6; 9 bases are a match to TRBD2. Germline-derived CDR1 and CDR2 are LNHDA and SQIVND (reference sequence). The trim removed 4 bases at V and 0 bases at J, leaving 10 bases unmatched. CDR3 length: 19 amino acids. CDR3 DNA sequence: TGTGCCAGTAGTACGAGCGTTGGACTAGCGAGCTCTGGGGCCAACGTCCTGACTTTC. Translation: CASSTSVGLASSGANVLTF.

This sequence joins TRBV5-1 and TRBJ1-2; D might be TRBD1 (6 bases). Germline CDR1 reads SGHRS; CDR2 reads YFSETQ. V dropped 2 bases and J dropped 8 bases, with 10 bases sitting between them. CDR3 length: 12 amino acids. The DNA of the CDR3 is TGCGCCAGCAGCTTACAGGGACGGGGCTACACCTTC. Translating it yields CASSLQGRGYTF.